This T cell receptor beta chain was identified during a study of CD8 T cells in ankylosing spondylitis. Study-wide points: Reports of some motif variants in reactive arthritis synovial fluid and blood predate this one. Disease-associated clonotypes exhibited CD8+ identity and were relatively infrequent in peripheral blood.

Library preparation for TCR beta used quantitative 5'-RACE with molecular barcodes. TCRdb reprocessed the 5' RACE reads via MiXCR and lists one record per CDR3 protein. The repertoire holds 150,000 to 200,000 distinct CDR3 sequences, with under 35% as singletons. Of note for this clonotype: Its target is unknown.

Germline CDR1 is DFQATT and CDR2 is SNEGSKA (reference sequence). The CDR3 consists of 15 residues. Sequenced sample: synovial fluid, either unsorted or a sorted T cell fraction (not recorded which). The clonotype was recovered from a male donor with ankylosing spondylitis. V gene TRBV20-1 combines with J gene TRBJ2-1; 11 bases agree with TRBD1. The CDR3 protein is CSRDRGCEGYNEQFF. In DNA form, the CDR3 reads TGCAGCCGGGACAGGGGGTGCGAGGGGTACAATGAGCAGTTCTTC.